These T cell receptor beta chains were read from a single sample in a study of T cell changes during pregnancy in multiple sclerosis. Libraries were prepared by immunoSEQ multiplex PCR; TCRdb keeps only in-frame clonotypes and omits some of them. This sample has roughly 23,000 clones, with about 86% found just once. Sequencing was performed on CD4+ T cells from peripheral blood mononuclear cells, taken in the first trimester of pregnancy. Every receptor here comes from a female donor in good health, enrolled as a control in a pregnancy study. CDR3s include the opening cysteine and the closing phenylalanine or tryptophan. The order of the fields is clone size, V gene, D gene, J gene, CDR3 protein, CDR3 DNA. The D gene is left open where the match is weak. Only part of the rows carry a size: once, few, many, or a class if the clone is expanded.

>.|TRBV5-1|TRBD2|TRBJ2-5
CASSFETSGGAETQYF
TGCGCCAGCAGCTTCGAGACTAGCGGGGGGGCCGAGACCCAGTACTTC
>.|TRBV28|.|TRBJ1-4
CASRTANEKLFF
TGTGCCAGCCGGACAGCCAATGAAAAACTGTTTTTT
>.|TRBV6-1|.|TRBJ2-7
CASSAGTLGYEQYF
TGTGCCAGCAGTGCCGGGACACTCGGCTACGAGCAGTACTTC
>.|TRBV6-5|.|TRBJ1-2
CASSRTLRGGYTF
TGTGCCAGCAGTCGGACCCTCCGGGGGGGCTACACCTTC
>.|TRBV10-3|TRBD2|TRBJ2-3
CAIRVAGNTDTQYF
TGTGCCATCAGAGTAGCGGGGAACACAGATACGCAGTATTTT
>.|TRBV5-1|TRBD2|TRBJ2-5
CASSLDPSGGARETQYF
TGCGCCAGCAGCTTGGATCCTAGCGGGGGGGCACGGGAGACCCAGTACTTC
>.|TRBV6-5|TRBD2|TRBJ2-7
CASSYGAGVDFEQYF
TGTGCCAGCAGTTACGGCGCGGGAGTAGATTTCGAGCAGTACTTC
>.|TRBV9|TRBD1|TRBJ1-2
CASSLPGTGGGYTF
TGTGCCAGCAGCCTTCCCGGGACAGGGGGTGGCTACACCTTC
>.|TRBV15|TRBD1|TRBJ1-2
CATSRRQGARSNYGYTF
TGTGCCACCAGCAGGCGACAGGGGGCGAGGTCTAACTATGGCTACACCTTC
>few|TRBV6-1|.|TRBJ1-1
CASSHKADTEAFF
TGTGCCAGCAGCCACAAGGCGGACACTGAAGCTTTCTTT
>.|TRBV7-2|.|TRBJ2-5
CASSLQQSVKETQYF
TGTGCCAGCAGCTTGCAACAGTCTGTAAAAGAGACCCAGTACTTC